This TCR beta chain was observed in a study of OX40 agonist ivuxolimab in advanced cancers. Overall study: Patients were given ivuxolimab, an antibody that agonizes OX40 (CD134). In this trial design, patients received ivuxolimab intravenously at 0.01 to 10 mg/kg every 2 weeks.

CDR1 MNHNY and CDR2 SVGAGI come from the germline V gene (reference sequence). Trimming removed 6 bases from V and 5 bases from J, with 7 bases in between. This CDR3 is 11 amino acids long. Clones were sequenced by immunoSEQ multiplex PCR, and TCRdb holds only the in-frame ones, with some missing. The table includes 45,000 or so clones, approximately 80% detected once. This clone showed up just once. The J gene is TRBJ1-1, the V gene TRBV6-6, with TRBD1 as a possible D gene (5 bases). This receptor was identified in an adult with an advanced solid tumor such as melanoma, head and neck, liver or kidney cancer. The starting material was CD4+ or CD8+ T cells sorted from blood, obtained in a trial of the OX40 agonist ivuxolimab. The CDR3: CASRWGTEAFF. CDR3 bases: TGTGCCAGCAGGTGGGGGACTGAAGCTTTCTTT.